The 8 T cell receptor beta chains presented below share a single source sample, sequenced in a study of blood T cells in healthy people across ages. A second about 7 to 12 cycle PCR used barcoded and J-beta primers. TCRdb re-analysed the 5' RACE reads in MiXCR, keeping a single row per CDR3 protein. Found here are some 1,000,000 distinct CDR3 sequences, approximately 25% of them singletons; the top ten hold approximately 0.7%. These sequences were also reported in another study, on T cells of mothers and their children.

The sequencing sample was made of blood. The receptor set was obtained from a girl aged 2-10 years in good health.

This rearrangement joins TRBV10-3 to TRBJ1-2; D is possibly TRBD1 (6 bases). This CDR3 has 13 amino acids. CDR1 is ENHRY and CDR2 is SYGVKD in the germline V gene. V was clipped by 4 bases and J by 6 bases, with 12 bases between them. For the CDR3, the DNA is TGTGCCATCAGTGGTGGGGGCTTGAATGGCTACACCTTC. This encodes CAISGGGLNGYTF.

The chain recombines TRBV29-1 with TRBJ2-1; D is uncertain. Trimming took 4 bases from V and 0 from J, leaving 10 bases between them. The CDR3 is 14 residues long. The germline gives CDR1 SQVTM, CDR2 ANQGSEA. CDR3 residues: CSVGPDGSYNEQFF. The DNA of the CDR3 is TGCAGCGTTGGTCCGGACGGCTCCTACAATGAGCAGTTCTTC.

This clonotype was observed a few times. The chain uses TRBV4-3 and TRBJ2-5, with D maybe TRBD1 (6 bases). The J call may be faulty, since TRBJ2-7 better matches the DNA end. The CDR3 spans 16 residues. The V gene's germline CDR1 is LGHNA and CDR2 YSLEER. The CDR3 loop reads CASSRTAQGSSYEQYF. In DNA form, the CDR3 reads TGCGCCAGCAGCCGCACTGCACAGGGTAGCTCCTACGAGCAGTACTTC.

This clonotype was counted between two and nine times. This chain joins TRBV20-1 and TRBJ1-1; D ambiguous. This CDR3 spans 10 amino acids. CDR1 DFQATT and CDR2 SNEGSKA come from the germline V gene (reference sequence). V lost 1 base and J 8 bases, leaving 5 bases between the germline ends. CDR3 DNA sequence: TGCAGTGCTAGAGCCGTCGAAGCTTTCTTT. Translating it yields CSARAVEAFF.

This clonotype was seen a handful of times. This chain uses TRBV12-3 or TRBV12-4 with TRBJ2-5; 7 positions agree with TRBD2. With V trimmed by 2 bases and J by 5 bases, 5 bases remained unmatched. The CDR3 consists of 14 residues. CDR3 bases: TGTGCCAGCAGTTTACCCGGACTAGACGAGACCCAGTACTTC. Translation gives CASSLPGLDETQYF.

The rearrangement links TRBV29-1 to TRBJ2-6, with D hard to call. CDR1 and CDR2 from the germline V gene are SQVTM and ANQGSEA. V lost 4 bases to trimming and J lost 0 bases, with 4 bases between them. This CDR3 comprises 13 residues. CDR3 nucleotide sequence: TGCAGCGTTGCCAGCTCTGGGGCCAACGTCCTGACTTTC. Residues: CSVASSGANVLTF.

The gene calls are TRBV4-2 and TRBJ2-5; no reliable D call. The CDR3 covers 13 residues. Germline V gives CDR1 LGHNA, CDR2 YNFKEQ. The V end lost 1 base, the J end lost 5 bases, and 8 bases lay between the germline ends. CDR3 sequence reads: CASSQVGLETQYF. In nucleotides, the CDR3 is TGTGCCAGCAGCCAAGTCGGTCTGGAGACCCAGTACTTC.

This clonotype has only a few counts. The chain links TRBV3-1 to TRBJ2-4; unclear D gene. Germline V gene data show CDR1 as LGHDT and CDR2 as YNNKEL (reference sequence). CDR3 length: 21 residues. The V and J ends lost 1 base and 1 base respectively, with 26 bases between them. This CDR3 reads CASSQGIYKDRFPEAKNIQYF. DNA for the CDR3: TGTGCCAGCAGCCAAGGCATCTACAAGGACCGATTTCCAGAGGCCAAAAACATTCAGTACTTC.